These T cell receptor beta chains were read from a single sample in a study of blood T cell repertoires in COVID-19. The assay was immunoSEQ multiplex PCR, and TCRdb's table has in-frame clones only and misses some. The sample holds fewer than 200,000 clones, approximately 85% seen once. The sequencing input was peripheral blood. Receptor source: a man aged 35 to 55 who had recovered from COVID-19. Each CDR3 is given with its conserved first and last residue. Fields, in order: V gene, clone size, D gene, J gene, CDR3 protein, CDR3 DNA. The D gene is left open where the match is weak. Not all rows give a size; the values are once, few, many and, for expanded clones, a class.

TRBV5-6	.	.	TRBJ2-7	CASSGLNYEQYF	TGTGCCAGCAGCGGACTTAACTACGAGCAGTACTTC
TRBV7-3	.	.	TRBJ1-2	CASSPGVGSPYGYTF	TGTGCCAGCAGCCCAGGGGTAGGGAGCCCCTATGGCTACACCTTC
TRBV19	once	TRBD2	TRBJ2-1	CASASSGGPNEQFF	TGTGCCTCCGCAAGTAGCGGGGGTCCCAATGAGCAGTTCTTC
TRBV7-9	.	.	TRBJ2-5	CASSPILGHQETQYF	TGTGCCAGCAGCCCTATATTAGGACATCAAGAGACCCAGTACTTC
TRBV5-6	.	TRBD1	TRBJ2-3	CASSWDSSTDTQYF	TGTGCCAGCAGCTGGGACAGCTCTACAGATACGCAGTATTTT
TRBV6-6	.	.	TRBJ1-6	CASSYINRVGNSPLHF	TGTGCCAGCAGTTACATCAACAGGGTGGGCAATTCACCCCTCCACTTT
TRBV9	.	TRBD1	TRBJ2-7	CASSVGGTGVYEQYF	TGTGCCAGCAGCGTAGGAGGGACAGGGGTCTACGAGCAGTACTTC
TRBV19	.	.	TRBJ1-2	CASISWDNPLGWTF	TGTGCCAGTATCTCATGGGACAACCCACTCGGTTGGACCTTC
TRBV9	many	TRBD2	TRBJ2-5	CASSGGLAGFIETQYF	TGTGCCAGCAGCGGCGGACTAGCGGGGTTTATAGAGACCCAGTACTTC
TRBV7-9	.	.	TRBJ1-6	CASSTSSYNSPLHF	TGTGCCAGCAGCACGAGCTCCTATAATTCACCCCTCCACTTT
TRBV3-1/TRBV3-2	.	.	TRBJ2-2	CASSQVLTGELFF	TGTGCCAGCAGCCAAGTTCTTACCGGGGAGCTGTTTTTT
TRBV5-1	.	TRBD1	TRBJ2-7	CASSLRQGYYEQYF	TGCGCCAGCAGCTTGAGACAGGGGTATTACGAGCAGTACTTC
TRBV13	.	TRBD2	TRBJ2-3	CASTRGREATDTQYF	TGTGCCAGCACCCGCGGGCGGGAGGCAACAGATACGCAGTATTTT
TRBV28	.	TRBD1	TRBJ2-7	CASSLGARTGRTYYEQYF	TGTGCCAGCAGTTTAGGTGCCCGGACAGGCCGGACTTACTACGAGCAGTACTTC
TRBV11-3	.	.	TRBJ1-1	CASSFSLSNTEAFF	TGTGCCAGCAGCTTCTCGTTGTCGAACACTGAAGCTTTCTTT
TRBV7-8	.	.	TRBJ1-5	CASSLVPGSNQPQHF	TGTGCCAGCAGCTTAGTGCCCGGTAGCAATCAGCCCCAGCATTTT
TRBV4-1	.	.	TRBJ2-1	CASSQAILTSISSYNEQFF	TGCGCCAGCAGCCAAGCCATCCTAACTAGCATTTCGTCCTACAATGAGCAGTTCTTC
TRBV5-6	.	.	TRBJ2-7	CASSLPGGSPTSSYEQYF	TGTGCCAGCAGCTTGCCGGGGGGCTCCCCTACCAGCTCCTACGAGCAGTACTTC
TRBV6-1	.	TRBD1	TRBJ1-1	CASSEFAGTGNTEAFF	TGTGCCAGCAGTGAATTCGCCGGGACAGGGAACACTGAAGCTTTCTTT